This T cell receptor (beta chain) was sequenced in a study of T cell repertoires in cytomegalovirus infection. Study-level findings and limits: The ex vivo response showed dominance by HLA-C-restricted CMV-specific TCR beta clonotypes. Of the TCR beta families, the public ones yielded a cumulative frequency that identified carriers of CMV plus the relevant HLA.

TCRdb called the reads again in MiXCR, with one record for every CDR3 protein. The table lists roughly 250,000 distinct CDR3 sequences, 12% of them singletons, with 1.5% to 2% in the top ten. The junction had 9 bases not matched to a gene; V was cut back by 2 bases and J by 7 bases. Germline assignment: CDR1 MNHEY and CDR2 SVGEGT. The CDR3 is 15 residues long. Concerning this clonotype itself: Its antigen is unidentified.

The sequence was collected from a human donor in good health (CMV status not recorded). Some clones in this sample may be carry-over from other donors' samples. The chain is built from TRBV6-2 or TRBV6-3 and TRBJ2-7; 9 bases match TRBD2. The specimen was PBMCs. CDR3 sequence reads: CASSYGLAGVGEQYF. The DNA of the CDR3 is TGTGCCAGCAGTTACGGTTTAGCGGGAGTGGGAGAGCAGTACTTC.